The clone carrying this T cell receptor beta chain was found a few times. Its antigen is undetermined. The data originate from a study of cytomegalovirus exposure and HLA in healthy donors. Overall study results and limits: Analyses of presence/absence relied on an assumption of roughly uniform sequencing depth across donors.

With 60 Vbeta and 13 Jbeta primers, the PCR was carried out. Assay: immunoSEQ multiplex PCR; the TCRdb copy retains only in-frame clones and omits some. The repertoire holds about 140,000 clones, with around 80% as singletons. The CDR3 contains 16 residues. Germline V CDR1 and CDR2: SGHDT, YYEEEE. V lost 1 base to trimming and J lost 5 bases; unmatched junction nucleotides: 10. The gene calls are TRBV5-6 and TRBJ2-3; TRBD2 agrees at 7 bases. The source of this sequence is a middle-aged man in good health and CMV-seropositive. Sequencing was carried out using PBMCs. CDR3 residues: CASSLPGGGSQDTQYF. The CDR3 region has the DNA TGTGCCAGCAGCTTGCCTGGGGGGGGGAGCCAAGATACGCAGTATTTT.